The following is a T cell receptor (beta chain) sequence with its context. This clone's antigen is unknown. One base away there is no much larger clone; base qualities are not given. The entry originates in a study of shared clonotypes between healthy human individuals (dated by TCRdb to about 2020). The study in broad terms: A couple of women and a few men aged 18 to 49 years were included in the cohort. To estimate repertoire size and how much clonotype sharing occurs between individuals, the study deeply sequenced the blood TCR repertoires of about five healthy adults. For each donor, CD4 naive and CD4 memory were each run on three plates, CD8 naive on two plates, and CD8 memory on one plate. Per donor, leukapheresis produced somewhere between about 0.94 and 9.5 billion PBMCs. Libraries were prepared and TCR repertoires were sequenced by different laboratories using diverse techniques, in order to increase sequencing depth and limit assay-specific biases. General conclusions and limits of the study: Larger estimated clonotype richness was generally found for naive subsets than for memory subsets. The small number of donors limited the genetic and exposure-history diversity represented. Based on pairwise subsampling, the degree of clonotype sharing among donors was expected to be affected by sequencing depth. Clonotypes shared by all four sorted-subset donors showed higher generation probabilities than non-shared clonotypes. Sampling was restricted to blood, and TCR repertoires in tissues likely differ from the TCR repertoires found in blood. Across a handful of donors, approximately 4.9% of naive CD4, more than 3% of naive CD8, 2.3% of memory CD4, and 0.4% to 0.45% of memory CD8 clonotypes were shared. Rarefaction of sorted-subset datasets indicated incomplete sequencing despite the large sequencing depth.

The donors were healthy, HIV-negative adults who had no recently reported acute infections or vaccinations. Every donor was a Caucasian adult living in Nashville, Tennessee, USA. CD4+ T cells were enriched by magnetic negative selection, after which naive cells were positively selected on CD45RA and the negative fraction was taken as the memory subset. Blood was collected by leukapheresis, and PBMCs were isolated by Ficoll-Histopaque density gradient centrifugation and then cryopreserved in liquid nitrogen vapor phase. Analytical flow cytometry was used to check the purity and quantity of each magnetically sorted T cell population. Genomic DNA was isolated from every sorted fraction and measured by UV absorbance on a Nanodrop 2000c. Reading from cysteine to phenylalanine, the CDR3 counts 13 amino acids. The only DNA kept is the CDR3, 39 bases in frame from the first base. In the germline V gene (reference sequence), CDR1 corresponds to LNHDA and CDR2 to SQIVND. V was cut back by 8 bases and J by 4 bases, leaving a gap of 14 bases between them.

Using the deep immunoSEQ assay, multiplex PCR amplified TCR CDR3 regions from genomic DNA. Extracted genomic DNA from each cell subset was distributed evenly across all wells of several immunoSEQ 96-well plates, and each plate was treated as a replicate. For sorted subsets, roughly 190 ng of genomic DNA, equivalent to 25,000 to 30,000 T cell genomes, went into each replicate PCR. The purified libraries were quantified using a Qubit 3.0 fluorometer, sized with a Bioanalyzer 2100, and then quantified again using the KAPA Library Quantification kit. Every immunoSEQ 96-well plate was sequenced on a separate single-read 150-cycle Illumina NextSeq 550 flow cell. Per the source publication's procedure: Because only junctional sequences without quality scores were contained in the immunoSEQ output, filtering matching that applied to full-length reads could not be performed. Sequences were annotated with PyIR, a Python wrapper for IgBLAST v1.9, and V/J genes and CDR3 were assigned using IMGT germline references. Reads were filtered out if the reads had weak V/J assignments (E-value above 1e-6), no CDR3, stop codons, out-of-frame junctions, or ambiguous translated residues. V3J clonotypes were defined as sequences sharing an identical inferred V gene, J gene, and CDR3 amino acid sequence. Percentage overlap between repertoires was calculated by dividing the number of shared unique clonotypes by the size of the smaller repertoire. Repertoire richness was assessed with RTK rarefaction, the Chao1 estimator, and Recon v2.1 estimates of unobserved clonotypes. Generation probabilities were computed with OLGA for all TCRbeta clonotypes obtained by the gDNA method from several donors. As stored in TCRdb, this immuneACCESS dataset retains in-frame rearrangements with V and J assigned. A fraction of the clones does not appear; measured against another copy, unresolved V genes explain less than half of the discrepancy, and the remainder lacks a known reason. Clonal size and the V and J genes are those of that table, whereas D and trimming came from the DNA. Recorded for this sample are roughly 520,000 clones; approximately 95% of them occurred a single time. The ten largest clones take up about 0.06% of the sample.

The sample comprised naive CD4+ T cells sorted from blood. The intended sense of this specimen's cell subset or site label: CD45RA+ positively selected. The sequence was obtained from a woman aged 25 to 39 in good health. Recombination connected TRBV19 to TRBJ1-2; the D segment cannot be called with confidence. CDR3 region: CASAEVRVYGYTF. DNA sequence: TGTGCCAGTGCGGAAGTCCGGGTCTATGGCTACACCTTC.